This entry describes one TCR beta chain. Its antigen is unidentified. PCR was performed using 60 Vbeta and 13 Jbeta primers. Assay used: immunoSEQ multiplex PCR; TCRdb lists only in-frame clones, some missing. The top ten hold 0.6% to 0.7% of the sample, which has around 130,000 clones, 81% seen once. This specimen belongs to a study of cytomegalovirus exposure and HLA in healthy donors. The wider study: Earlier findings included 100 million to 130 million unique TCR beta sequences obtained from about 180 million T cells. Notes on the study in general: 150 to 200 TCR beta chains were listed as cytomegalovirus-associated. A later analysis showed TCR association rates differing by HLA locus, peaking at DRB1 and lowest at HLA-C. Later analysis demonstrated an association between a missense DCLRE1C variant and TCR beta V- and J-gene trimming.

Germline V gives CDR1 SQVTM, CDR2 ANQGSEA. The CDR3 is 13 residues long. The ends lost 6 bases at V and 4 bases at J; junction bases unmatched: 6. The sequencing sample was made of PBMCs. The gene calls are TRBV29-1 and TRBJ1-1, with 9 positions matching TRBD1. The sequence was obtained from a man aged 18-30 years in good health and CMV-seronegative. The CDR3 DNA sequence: TGCAGCGTGGCCGGGACAGGGACCACTGAAGCTTTCTTT. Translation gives CSVAGTGTTEAFF. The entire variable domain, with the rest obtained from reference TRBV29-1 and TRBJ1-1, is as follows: SAVISQKPSRDICQRGTSLTIQCQVDSQVTMMFWYRQQPGQSLTLIATANQGSEATYESGFVIDKFPISRPNLTFSTLTVSNMSPEDSSIYLCSVAGTGTTEAFFGQGTRLTVV.